These 11 T cell receptor beta chains originate from one sample sequenced in a study. TCRdb re-derived calls from the 5' RACE reads in MiXCR, one entry per CDR3 protein. In the table there are roughly 55,000 distinct CDR3 sequences, almost 25% of which are singletons. Sequencing was carried out using tumor-infiltrating naive CD4+ T cells sorted from the breast tumor. Subset given: naive CD4+ T cells, CD4+CD45RA+CD25-. All receptors derive from a female donor with breast cancer.

Remarks on this clonotype: It may be a read error: a sequence one base away is much more abundant. V usage is TRBV7-9 and J usage is TRBJ2-1, with 11 bases identical to TRBD1. The CDR3 length is 15 residues. The junction had 12 bases not matched to a gene; V was cut back by 10 bases and J by 7 bases. Looked up from germline, CDR1 is SEHNR and CDR2 is FQNEAQ (reference sequence). The CDR3, as DNA: TGTGCCAACAGGGATCGTGGACAGGGGGCGAATGAGCAGTTCTTC. This encodes CANRDRGQGANEQFF.

This chain uses TRBV5-1 with TRBJ2-3; D is unclear. The CDR3 spans 12 residues. The V gene's germline CDR1 is SGHRS and CDR2 YFSETQ. Deletions cut 7 bases from V and 1 base from J, with 7 bases between. The CDR3, as DNA: TGCGCCAGCGCCCAGGGCACAGATACGCAGTATTTT. The encoded protein is CASAQGTDTQYF.

The chain has TRBV7-2 and TRBJ2-3; a possible D gene is TRBD1 (6 bases). Trimming shortened V by 1 base and J by 12 bases, and 11 bases separated the two germline ends. CDR1 is SGHTA and CDR2 is FQGNSA in the germline V gene. The CDR3 runs 12 residues. CDR3 sequence: CASSLGTTGQYF. As DNA, the CDR3 is TGTGCCAGCAGCTTAGGGACGACAGGCCAGTATTTT. Full variable domain (missing parts from reference TRBV7-2 and TRBJ2-3): GAGVSQSPSNKVTEKGKDVELRCDPISGHTALYWYRQSLGQGLEFLIYFQGNSAPDKSGLPSDRFSAERTGGSVSTLTIQRTQQEDSAVYLCASSLGTTGQYFGPGTRLTVL.

Comments on this clonotype: Because it lacks the conserved phenylalanine or tryptophan at the end, this CDR3 is likely a read error. V gene TRBV20-1 combines with J gene TRBJ2-5; no definite D call. V shed 3 bases and J shed 0 bases, with 8 bases lying between them. The CDR3 spans 13 residues. Germline-derived CDR1 and CDR2 are DFQATT and SNEGSKA (reference sequence). CDR3 nucleotides: TGCAGTGCTAGGATAGGGAACCAAGAGACCCAGTACATC. Protein sequence: CSARIGNQETQYI.

The chain recombines TRBV20-1 with TRBJ1-2; 8 nucleotides align to TRBD1. This CDR3 comprises 13 residues. Trimming cost V 5 bases and J 6 bases; bases outside gene matches: 8. Germline CDR1 is DFQATT and CDR2 is SNEGSKA (reference sequence). The CDR3 bases are TGCAGTGCTCCGACAGGGGATAGGGATGGCTACACCTTC. It yields the protein CSAPTGDRDGYTF.

Details on this clonotype: Germline is not matched at one junction end, which may reflect a read error. This rearrangement joins TRBV4-2 to TRBJ2-3, with 12 positions matching TRBD1. Germline V gene data show CDR1 as LGHNA and CDR2 as YNFKEQ. This CDR3 is built from 18 residues. Here the CDR3 DNA reads TGCGCCAGCAGCCAAGTTGGGACAGGGGGCCTCGGCACAAATACGCAGTATTTT. It specifies CASSQVGTGGLGTNTQYF.

In this sample, this clonotype turned up many times. The rearrangement uses TRBV12-3 or TRBV12-4 and TRBJ1-3; the D is unclear. This CDR3 region has 14 residues. Trimming removed 6 bases at V and 1 base at J, with 10 bases between. CDR3 protein: CASRSTQSGNTIYF. Here the CDR3 DNA reads TGTGCCAGCAGGTCAACTCAGTCTGGAAACACCATATATTTT.

V is TRBV27 and J is TRBJ1-2; D gene ambiguous. V was pared by 5 bases and J by 6 bases, with 13 bases between. The CDR3 extends over 13 amino acids. Germline V gene data show CDR1 as MNHEY and CDR2 as SMNVEV (reference sequence). DNA for the CDR3: TGTGCCAGCAGTAAGACGGCGGTAGATGGCTACACCTTC. It is translated as CASSKTAVDGYTF.

The gene calls are TRBV27 and TRBJ2-7; 13 bases fit TRBD2. CDR1 is MNHEY, CDR2 SMNVEV, per germline (reference sequence). The CDR3 runs to 14 residues. V shed 8 bases and J 3 bases; nucleotides not matched to a gene: 4. The CDR3 DNA reads TGTGCCAGCCAACGGACTAGCGGGGGCTACGAGCAGTACTTC. Translating it yields CASQRTSGGYEQYF.

The rearrangement joins TRBV18 to TRBJ1-1; 11 bases agree with TRBD1. The trim removed 5 bases at V and 3 bases at J, leaving 8 bases unmatched. The germline CDR1 and CDR2 sequences are KGHSH and LQKENI. CDR3 length: 16 amino acids. CDR3 sequence: CASSTRTGGAYTEAFF. CDR3 nucleotide sequence: TGTGCCAGCTCAACGAGGACAGGGGGCGCATACACTGAAGCTTTCTTT.

This clonotype has only a few counts. The V call is TRBV9, the J call TRBJ1-2, with D perhaps matching TRBD1 (6 bases). The length of the CDR3 is 12 residues. Trimming took 4 bases from V and 8 from J, leaving 12 bases between them. CDR1 and CDR2 from the germline V gene are SGDLS and YYNGEE. CDR3 sequence reads: CASSPGRGGYTF. Written as DNA, the CDR3 is TGTGCCAGCAGCCCGGGAAGGGGGGGCTACACCTTC.